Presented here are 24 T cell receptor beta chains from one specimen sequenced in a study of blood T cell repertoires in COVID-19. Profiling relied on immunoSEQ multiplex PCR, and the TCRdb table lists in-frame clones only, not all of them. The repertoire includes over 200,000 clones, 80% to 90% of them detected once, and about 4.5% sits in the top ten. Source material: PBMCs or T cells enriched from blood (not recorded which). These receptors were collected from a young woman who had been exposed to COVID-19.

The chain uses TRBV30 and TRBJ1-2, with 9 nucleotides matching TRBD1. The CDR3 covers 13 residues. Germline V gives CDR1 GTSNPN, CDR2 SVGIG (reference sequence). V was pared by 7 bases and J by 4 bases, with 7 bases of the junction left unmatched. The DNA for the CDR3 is TGTGCCTACCGGGACAGGGAGGCCTATGGCTACACCTTC. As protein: CAYRDREAYGYTF.

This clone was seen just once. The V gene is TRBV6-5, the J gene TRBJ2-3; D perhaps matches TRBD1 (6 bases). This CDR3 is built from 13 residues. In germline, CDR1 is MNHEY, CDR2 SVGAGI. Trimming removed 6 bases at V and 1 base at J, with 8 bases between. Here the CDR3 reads CASRNRGTDTQYF. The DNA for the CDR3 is TGTGCCAGCAGAAACAGGGGCACAGATACGCAGTATTTT.

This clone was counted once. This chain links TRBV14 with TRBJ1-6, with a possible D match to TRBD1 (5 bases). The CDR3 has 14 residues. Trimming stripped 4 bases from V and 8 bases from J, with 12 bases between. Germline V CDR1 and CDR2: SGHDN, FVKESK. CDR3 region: CASSRWGDDSPLHF. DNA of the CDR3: TGTGCCAGCAGCCGATGGGGGGATGATTCACCCCTCCACTTT.

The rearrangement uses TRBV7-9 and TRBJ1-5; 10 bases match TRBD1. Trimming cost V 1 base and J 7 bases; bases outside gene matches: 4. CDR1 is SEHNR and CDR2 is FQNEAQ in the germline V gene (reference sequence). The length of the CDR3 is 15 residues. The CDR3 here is CASSLVGTGVQPQHF. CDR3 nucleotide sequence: TGTGCCAGCAGCTTAGTCGGGACAGGGGTCCAGCCCCAGCATTTT.

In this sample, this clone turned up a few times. The CDR3 bases are TGTGCCATCAAGGGGTACTATGGCTACACCTTC. Translating it yields CAIKGYYGYTF. The chain combines TRBV10-3 with TRBJ1-2; TRBD1 might be the D (5 bases). V lost 7 bases and J 3 bases, leaving 6 bases between the germline ends. The CDR3 runs to 11 residues. Germline values: CDR1 ENHRY, CDR2 SYGVKD.

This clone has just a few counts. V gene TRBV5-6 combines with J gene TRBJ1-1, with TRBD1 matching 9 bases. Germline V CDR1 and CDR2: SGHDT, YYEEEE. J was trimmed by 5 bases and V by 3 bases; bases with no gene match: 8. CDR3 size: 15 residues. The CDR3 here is CASSYSPGQGTEAFF. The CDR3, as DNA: TGTGCCAGCAGCTACTCCCCCGGACAGGGGACTGAAGCTTTCTTT.

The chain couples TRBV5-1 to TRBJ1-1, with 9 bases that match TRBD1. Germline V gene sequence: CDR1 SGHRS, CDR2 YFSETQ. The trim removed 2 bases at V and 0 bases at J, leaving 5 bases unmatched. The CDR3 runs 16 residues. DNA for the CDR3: TGCGCCAGCAGCTTAAGACAGGGGGTTATGAACACTGAAGCTTTCTTT. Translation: CASSLRQGVMNTEAFF.

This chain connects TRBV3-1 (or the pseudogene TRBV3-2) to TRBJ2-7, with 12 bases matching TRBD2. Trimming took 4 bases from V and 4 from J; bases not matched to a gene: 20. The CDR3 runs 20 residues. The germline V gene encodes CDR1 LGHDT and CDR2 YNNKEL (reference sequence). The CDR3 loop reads CASSRKPPKASGGAGYEQYF. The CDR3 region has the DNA TGTGCCAGCAGCCGAAAACCACCCAAGGCTAGCGGGGGGGCCGGGTACGAGCAGTACTTC.

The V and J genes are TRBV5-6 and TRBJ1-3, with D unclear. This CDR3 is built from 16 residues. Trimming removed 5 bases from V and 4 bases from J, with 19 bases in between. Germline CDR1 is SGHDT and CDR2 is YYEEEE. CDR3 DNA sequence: TGTGCCAGCAGTTCAACTTGGGAGGGAGCCGGAAACACCATATATTTT. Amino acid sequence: CASSSTWEGAGNTIYF.

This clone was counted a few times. CDR3 loop: CASSGPFPGHSRYGYTF. DNA of the CDR3: TGTGCCAGCAGTGGCCCATTCCCGGGACATTCTCGGTATGGCTACACCTTC. The chain recombines TRBV6-1 with TRBJ1-2, with D perhaps matching TRBD1 (6 bases). V was trimmed by 4 bases and J by 5 bases, leaving 23 bases between them. CDR3 length equals 17 residues. Germline CDR1 is MNHNS and CDR2 is SASEGT.

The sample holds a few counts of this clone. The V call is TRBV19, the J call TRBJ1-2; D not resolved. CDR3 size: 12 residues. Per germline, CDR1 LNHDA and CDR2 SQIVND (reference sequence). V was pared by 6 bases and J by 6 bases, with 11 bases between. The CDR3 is CASSLGEDGYTF. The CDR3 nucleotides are TGTGCCAGTAGCCTCGGGGAGGATGGCTACACCTTC.

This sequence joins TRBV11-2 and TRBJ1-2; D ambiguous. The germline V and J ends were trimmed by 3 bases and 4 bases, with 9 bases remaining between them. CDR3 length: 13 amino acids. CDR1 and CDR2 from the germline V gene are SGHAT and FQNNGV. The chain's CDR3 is CASSFGEFYGYTF. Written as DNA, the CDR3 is TGTGCCAGCAGCTTTGGGGAGTTCTATGGCTACACCTTC.

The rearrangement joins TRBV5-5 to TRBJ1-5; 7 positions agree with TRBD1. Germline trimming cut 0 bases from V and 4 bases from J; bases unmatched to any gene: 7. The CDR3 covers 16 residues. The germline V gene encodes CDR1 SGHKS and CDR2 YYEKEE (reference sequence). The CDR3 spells CASSLDAGGYNQPQHF. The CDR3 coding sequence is TGTGCCAGCAGCTTGGACGCAGGGGGTTATAATCAGCCCCAGCATTTT.

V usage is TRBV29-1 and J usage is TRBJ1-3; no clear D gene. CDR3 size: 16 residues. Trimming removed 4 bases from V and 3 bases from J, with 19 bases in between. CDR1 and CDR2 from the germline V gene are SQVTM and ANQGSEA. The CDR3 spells CSVAGSQSSNGNTIYF. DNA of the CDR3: TGCAGCGTTGCCGGGTCGCAGTCATCTAATGGAAACACCATATATTTT.

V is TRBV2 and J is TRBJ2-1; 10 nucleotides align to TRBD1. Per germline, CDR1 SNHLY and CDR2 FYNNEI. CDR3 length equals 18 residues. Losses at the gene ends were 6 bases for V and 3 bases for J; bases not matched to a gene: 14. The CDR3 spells CASRLGTGVSRIYNEQFF. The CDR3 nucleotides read TGTGCCAGCAGACTCGGGACAGGGGTTTCCCGAATCTACAATGAGCAGTTCTTC.

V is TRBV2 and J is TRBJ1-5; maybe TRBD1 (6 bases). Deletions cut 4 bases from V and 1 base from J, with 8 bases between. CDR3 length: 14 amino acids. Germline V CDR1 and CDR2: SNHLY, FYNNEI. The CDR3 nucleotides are TGTGCCAGCAGTGCAGGGGTGAGCAATCAGCCCCAGCATTTT. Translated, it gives CASSAGVSNQPQHF.

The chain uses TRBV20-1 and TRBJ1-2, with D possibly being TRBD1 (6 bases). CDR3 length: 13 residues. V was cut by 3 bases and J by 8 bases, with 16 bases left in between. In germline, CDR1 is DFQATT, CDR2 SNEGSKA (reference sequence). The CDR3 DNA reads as TGCAGTGCTAGTTCAGGGGCCCTCTGGGGCTACACCTTC. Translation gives CSASSGALWGYTF.

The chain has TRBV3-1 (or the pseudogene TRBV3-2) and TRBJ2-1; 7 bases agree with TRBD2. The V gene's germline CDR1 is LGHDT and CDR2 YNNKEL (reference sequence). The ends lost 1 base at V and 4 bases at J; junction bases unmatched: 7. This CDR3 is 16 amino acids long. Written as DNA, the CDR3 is TGTGCCAGCAGCCAAGGGGCGGGGGTCCCATACAATGAGCAGTTCTTC. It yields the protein CASSQGAGVPYNEQFF.

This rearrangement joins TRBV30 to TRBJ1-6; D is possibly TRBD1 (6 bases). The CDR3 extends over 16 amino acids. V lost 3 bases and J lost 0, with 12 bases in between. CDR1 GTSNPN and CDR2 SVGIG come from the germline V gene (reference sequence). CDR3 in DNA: TGTGCCTGGAGGTCGGGGGGCAGCTCCTATAATTCACCCCTCCACTTT. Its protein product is CAWRSGGSSYNSPLHF.

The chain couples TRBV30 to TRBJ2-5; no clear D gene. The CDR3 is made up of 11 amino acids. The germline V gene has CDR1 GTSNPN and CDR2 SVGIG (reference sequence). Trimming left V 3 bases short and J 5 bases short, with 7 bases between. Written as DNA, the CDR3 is TGTGCCTGGAGCTCTTTGGAGACCCAGTACTTC. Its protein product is CAWSSLETQYF. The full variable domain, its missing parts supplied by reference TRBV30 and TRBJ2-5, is SQTIHQWPATLVQPVGSPLSLECTVEGTSNPNLYWYRQAAGRGLQLLFYSVGIGQISSEVPQNLSASRPQDRQFILSSKKLLLSDSGFYLCAWSSLETQYFGPGTRLLVL.

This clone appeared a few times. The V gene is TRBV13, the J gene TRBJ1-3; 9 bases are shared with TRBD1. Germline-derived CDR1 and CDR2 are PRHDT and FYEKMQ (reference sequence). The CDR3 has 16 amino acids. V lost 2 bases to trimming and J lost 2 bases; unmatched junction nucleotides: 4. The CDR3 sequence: CASSLWDRAPGNTIYF. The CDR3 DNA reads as TGTGCCAGCAGCTTATGGGACAGGGCCCCTGGAAACACCATATATTTT. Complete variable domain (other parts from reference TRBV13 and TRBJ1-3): AAGVIQSPRHLIKEKRETATLKCYPIPRHDTVYWYQQGPGQDPQFLISFYEKMQSDKGSIPDRFSAQQFSDYHSELNMSSLELGDSALYFCASSLWDRAPGNTIYFGEGSWLTVV.

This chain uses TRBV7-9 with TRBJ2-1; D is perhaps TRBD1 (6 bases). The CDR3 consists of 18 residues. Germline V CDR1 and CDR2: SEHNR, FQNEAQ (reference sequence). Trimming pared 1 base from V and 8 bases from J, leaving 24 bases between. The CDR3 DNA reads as TGTGCCAGCAGCTTAGGTATCAGCCTAGCAGGGGCTATCGATGAGCAGTTCTTC. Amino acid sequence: CASSLGISLAGAIDEQFF.

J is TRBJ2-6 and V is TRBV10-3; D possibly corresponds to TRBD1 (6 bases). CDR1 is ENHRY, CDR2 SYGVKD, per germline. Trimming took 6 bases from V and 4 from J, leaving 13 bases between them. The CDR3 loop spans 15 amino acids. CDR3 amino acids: CAISLDRSGANVLTF. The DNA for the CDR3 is TGTGCCATCAGCCTGGACAGATCCGGGGCCAACGTCCTGACTTTC.

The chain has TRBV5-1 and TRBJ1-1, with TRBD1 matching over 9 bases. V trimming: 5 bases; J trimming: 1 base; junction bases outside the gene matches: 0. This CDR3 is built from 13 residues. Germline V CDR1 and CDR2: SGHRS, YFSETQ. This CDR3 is CASRQGANTEAFF. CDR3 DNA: TGCGCCAGCAGACAGGGGGCGAACACTGAAGCTTTCTTT.